These 32 T cell receptor beta chains originate from one sample sequenced in a study of OX40 agonist ivuxolimab in advanced cancers. Using immunoSEQ multiplex PCR, the repertoire was profiled, and TCRdb retains in-frame clones only, with some absent. The table includes about 100,000 clones, approximately 80% detected once. The sample in question was CD4+ or CD8+ T cells sorted from blood, obtained in a trial of the OX40 agonist ivuxolimab. The receptors were sampled from an adult with an advanced solid tumor such as melanoma, head and neck, liver or kidney cancer.

This chain uses TRBV7-9 with TRBJ2-3; the match to TRBD2 covers 14 bases. Trimming at V came to 5 bases and at J to 3 bases, leaving 4 bases not matched to a gene. Germline V lookup: CDR1 SEHNR, CDR2 FQNEAQ (reference sequence). This CDR3 has 16 residues. The CDR3 is CASSPTSGGGTDTQYF. Written as DNA, the CDR3 is TGTGCCAGCAGCCCGACTAGCGGGGGGGGAACAGATACGCAGTATTTT.

The genes are TRBV5-4 and TRBJ1-3, with 7 bases fitting TRBD1. The V gene end was trimmed by 0 bases and the J gene end by 2 bases; junction bases not matched to a gene: 5. Germline V gene lookup returns CDR1 SGHNT and CDR2 YYREEE (reference sequence). CDR3 size: 16 residues. This CDR3 reads CASSLAAGTAGNTIYF. The CDR3 region has the DNA TGTGCCAGCAGCTTGGCCGCCGGGACAGCTGGAAACACCATATATTTT.

The chain uses TRBV7-6 and TRBJ2-7; no definite D call. The germline gives CDR1 SGHVS, CDR2 FNYEAQ. The V end was cut by 1 base, the J end by 7 bases, with 11 bases between. The CDR3 extends over 13 amino acids. CDR3 sequence reads: CASSLEPPREQYF. As DNA, the CDR3 is TGTGCCAGCAGCTTAGAACCTCCTCGGGAGCAGTACTTC.

The chain uses TRBV5-8 and TRBJ2-7, with TRBD1 as a possible D gene (5 bases). The CDR3 runs to 10 residues. CDR1 and CDR2 (germline): SGHTS, YDEGEE. The V and J ends lost 7 bases and 5 bases respectively, with 7 bases between them. The DNA of the CDR3 is TGTGCCAGCTGGGGCAACGAGCAGTACTTC. Translated: CASWGNEQYF.

This clone was seen just once. The chain uses TRBV29-1 and TRBJ2-7, with TRBD1 matching 8 bases. In germline, CDR1 is SQVTM, CDR2 ANQGSEA. CDR3 size: 13 residues. V lost 4 bases to trimming and J lost 3 bases; unmatched junction nucleotides: 5. The chain's CDR3 is CSVGPGGFYEQYF. DNA for the CDR3: TGCAGCGTTGGACCAGGGGGCTTCTACGAGCAGTACTTC.

V and J are TRBV27 and TRBJ1-2; TRBD1 matches at 7 bases. V lost 2 bases to trimming and J lost 4 bases; unmatched junction nucleotides: 7. Germline CDR1 and CDR2: MNHEY and SMNVEV (reference sequence). The CDR3 contains 15 residues. The CDR3 DNA reads TGTGCCAGCAGTTTACGGACAGGACTAAGCTATGGCTACACCTTC. This encodes CASSLRTGLSYGYTF.

The CDR3 coding sequence is TGTGCCAGCAGTCCCGACAGCTTCTCTGGAAACACCATATATTTT. Its protein is CASSPDSFSGNTIYF. The chain recombines TRBV11-2 with TRBJ1-3; D is perhaps TRBD1 (5 bases). Looked up from germline, CDR1 is SGHAT and CDR2 is FQNNGV. The CDR3 runs to 15 residues. V lost 6 bases and J lost 0, with 12 bases in between.

This chain joins TRBV6-1 and TRBJ2-3; 7 nucleotides align to TRBD2. Per germline, CDR1 MNHNS and CDR2 SASEGT. V lost 1 base to trimming and J lost 2 bases; unmatched junction nucleotides: 6. The CDR3 totals 16 residues. As DNA, the CDR3 is TGTGCCAGCAGTGAAGAAGCGGGACCCTTCACAGATACGCAGTATTTT. This translates into CASSEEAGPFTDTQYF.

This clone appeared once. This chain joins TRBV15 and TRBJ2-7, with TRBD1 as a possible D gene (5 bases). V lost 0 bases, J lost 5 bases, and 17 bases lay in between. This CDR3 has 16 amino acids. Germline values: CDR1 LNHNV, CDR2 YYDKDF (reference sequence). CDR3 region: CATSRDSRGSQHEQYF. The CDR3 region has the DNA TGTGCCACCAGCAGAGATAGTAGGGGAAGTCAGCACGAGCAGTACTTC.

V is TRBV7-2 and J is TRBJ2-7; TRBD1 matches 8 bases. This CDR3 region has 17 residues. With V trimmed by 1 base and J by 3 bases, 11 bases remained unmatched. The V gene's germline CDR1 is SGHTA and CDR2 FQGNSA. The CDR3: CASSLGLGTGPLYEQYF. The DNA for the CDR3 is TGTGCCAGCAGCTTAGGTCTCGGGACAGGACCCCTCTACGAGCAGTACTTC.

This chain links TRBV28 with TRBJ1-2, with a weak D call TRBD1 (5 bases). The CDR3 spans 15 residues. V gave up 8 bases and J gave up 0 bases, with 16 bases separating them. CDR1 MDHEN and CDR2 SYDVKM come from the germline V gene. CDR3 in amino acids: CASSLGRASNYGYTF. The CDR3 DNA reads TGTGCCAGCTCTTTGGGCAGGGCGTCTAACTATGGCTACACCTTC.

This chain links TRBV12-5 with TRBJ2-3, with 9 bases matching TRBD1. The germline V gene encodes CDR1 LGHNT and CDR2 FRNRAP. With 3 bases clipped from V and 4 bases from J, the junction kept 8 bases outside the gene matches. This CDR3 contains 16 residues. The CDR3 here is CASGLTGTGYADTQYF. CDR3 bases: TGTGCTAGTGGTTTAACTGGGACAGGGTACGCAGATACGCAGTATTTT.

This clone was seen more than once but under ten times. The chain joins TRBV5-8 to TRBJ1-1; no definite D call. This CDR3 is built from 11 residues. Trimming removed 7 bases at V and 6 bases at J, with 10 bases between. CDR1 and CDR2 from the germline V gene are SGHTS and YDEGEE. The CDR3 here is CASAERAEAFF. In DNA form, the CDR3 reads TGTGCCAGCGCAGAAAGGGCTGAAGCTTTCTTT.

V gene TRBV5-1 combines with J gene TRBJ1-2; TRBD1 might be the D (6 bases). Per the germline V gene, CDR1 is SGHRS and CDR2 is YFSETQ. The CDR3 consists of 14 residues. V was cut by 1 base and J by 0 bases, with 7 bases left in between. This CDR3 is CASSLWTANYGYTF. Written as DNA, the CDR3 is TGCGCCAGCAGCTTGTGGACAGCTAACTATGGCTACACCTTC.

This clone was seen more than once but under ten times. This chain joins TRBV2 and TRBJ1-4; TRBD1 might be the D (6 bases). V was clipped by 7 bases and J by 7 bases, with 16 bases between them. CDR3 length equals 14 residues. Germline-derived CDR1 and CDR2 are SNHLY and FYNNEI. CDR3 in DNA: TGTGCCAGCAACGGGAGGACAGAGGGTGAAAAACTGTTTTTT. Its protein product is CASNGRTEGEKLFF.

The CDR3 nucleotides are TGTGCCAGTAGTCGTCAAATACAGAACACTGAAGCTTTCTTT. Amino acids: CASSRQIQNTEAFF. This chain connects TRBV19 to TRBJ1-1, with unresolved D. This CDR3 contains 14 residues. Looked up from germline, CDR1 is LNHDA and CDR2 is SQIVND (reference sequence). The V gene lost 5 bases and the J gene lost 1 base, with 11 bases spanning the gap.

The CDR3 DNA follows: TGTGCCAGTAGTAGAGACCTGAGCACAGATACGCAGTATTTT. This encodes CASSRDLSTDTQYF. The chain is built from TRBV19 and TRBJ2-3; D is undetermined. This CDR3 has 14 amino acids. Deletions cut 4 bases from V and 0 bases from J, with 8 bases between. Germline V gene data show CDR1 as LNHDA and CDR2 as SQIVND (reference sequence).

The V and J genes are TRBV18 and TRBJ2-5; D gene ambiguous. Trimming shortened V by 5 bases and J by 1 base, and 11 bases separated the two germline ends. There are 14 residues in the CDR3. The V gene's germline CDR1 is KGHSH and CDR2 LQKENI. CDR3 DNA: TGTGCCAGCTCAAAAAGACGGTCCCAAGAGACCCAGTACTTC. Protein product: CASSKRRSQETQYF.

CDR3 nucleotides: TGTGCCAGCAGCATTAGCGGGAGGAGTACCGGGGAGCTGTTTTTT. It is translated as CASSISGRSTGELFF. The chain has TRBV7-2 and TRBJ2-2; 10 bases align to TRBD2. The CDR3 covers 15 residues. Losses at the gene ends were 5 bases for V and 5 bases for J; bases not matched to a gene: 5. Germline V gives CDR1 SGHTA, CDR2 FQGNSA.

The chain recombines TRBV6-5 with TRBJ2-5; 9 nucleotides align to TRBD1. Trimming took 2 bases from V and 8 from J; bases not matched to a gene: 3. Germline CDR1 and CDR2: MNHEY and SVGAGI. The CDR3 has 13 amino acids. DNA of the CDR3: TGTGCCAGCAGTTACCCGGACAGGGGAACCCAGTACTTC. It encodes CASSYPDRGTQYF.

This rearrangement joins TRBV27 to TRBJ1-5; a weak D match, TRBD1 (6 bases). The V gene's germline CDR1 is MNHEY and CDR2 SMNVEV (reference sequence). V was clipped by 6 bases and J by 6 bases, with 15 bases between them. The CDR3 sequence is 14 residues long. This chain's CDR3 is CASSLGGVVQPQHF. CDR3 DNA sequence: TGTGCCAGCAGCCTAGGGGGGGTCGTTCAGCCCCAGCATTTT.

This sequence joins TRBV7-2 and TRBJ1-3; TRBD1 agrees at 7 bases. This CDR3 has 14 amino acids. Germline V lookup: CDR1 SGHTA, CDR2 FQGNSA. Germline trimming cut 4 bases from V and 1 base from J; bases unmatched to any gene: 1. The CDR3 reads CASSSGGSGNTIYF. The CDR3 nucleotides are TGTGCCAGCAGCTCAGGGGGATCTGGAAACACCATATATTTT. Full variable domain (rest looked up from reference TRBV7-2 and TRBJ1-3): GAGVSQSPSNKVTEKGKDVELRCDPISGHTALYWYRQSLGQGLEFLIYFQGNSAPDKSGLPSDRFSAERTGGSVSTLTIQRTQQEDSAVYLCASSSGGSGNTIYFGEGSWLTVV.

The gene calls are TRBV30 and TRBJ1-1, with D tentatively TRBD1 (6 bases). Germline V gene data show CDR1 as GTSNPN and CDR2 as SVGIG (reference sequence). CDR3 length: 15 residues. V was shortened by 3 bases and J by 8 bases, with 22 bases between the two germline ends. The CDR3 loop reads CAWRAGVVSLVEAFF. In DNA form, the CDR3 reads TGTGCCTGGAGAGCAGGGGTGGTCAGCTTAGTCGAAGCTTTCTTT.

The chain joins TRBV5-1 to TRBJ2-2; 7 positions agree with TRBD2. CDR1 is SGHRS and CDR2 is YFSETQ in the germline V gene. V trimming: 1 base; J trimming: 3 bases; junction bases outside the gene matches: 0. The CDR3 loop spans 14 amino acids. DNA of the CDR3: TGCGCCAGCAGCTTGCGGGGGGACACCGGGGAGCTGTTTTTT. Its translation: CASSLRGDTGELFF.

J is TRBJ1-2 and V is TRBV5-3, with 8 nucleotides matching TRBD1. TRBV5-3 is an open reading frame, and its role is uncertain. Trimming at V came to 0 bases and at J to 4 bases, leaving 5 bases not matched to a gene. The length of the CDR3 is 15 residues. CDR3 loop: CARSLAGGAGYGYTF. The CDR3 DNA reads as TGTGCCAGAAGCTTGGCAGGGGGCGCCGGCTATGGCTACACCTTC.

This clone was counted a single time. The chain links TRBV28 to TRBJ2-3, with unresolved D. V lost 7 bases, J lost 2 bases, and 7 bases lay in between. Per germline, CDR1 MDHEN and CDR2 SYDVKM. The CDR3 has 12 amino acids. CDR3 DNA: TGTGCCAGCACGGCCTACACAGATACGCAGTATTTT. It specifies CASTAYTDTQYF.

CDR3 sequence (DNA): TGTGCCAGCAGTTCATACAGGGGGCGAACAGATACGCAGTATTTT. It is translated as CASSSYRGRTDTQYF. The rearrangement uses TRBV7-9 and TRBJ2-3; 9 nucleotides line up with TRBD1. Germline CDR1 reads SEHNR; CDR2 reads FQNEAQ (reference sequence). J lost 3 bases, V lost 6 bases, and 7 bases had no gene match. The CDR3 contains 15 residues.

The chain links TRBV5-6 to TRBJ1-1, with D possibly TRBD1 on 6 matching bases. Trimming took off 0 bases at V and 10 bases at J, with 7 bases between the two ends. This CDR3 comprises 11 residues. Germline V gene sequence: CDR1 SGHDT, CDR2 YYEEEE. Written as DNA, the CDR3 is TGTGCCAGCAGCTTGGGAGGGGGAGCTTTCTTT. Protein: CASSLGGGAFF.

The chain joins TRBV6-1 to TRBJ1-5; no reliable D call. The CDR3 is made up of 17 amino acids. V lost 4 bases and J lost 0, with 16 bases in between. Germline lookup yields CDR1 MNHNS and CDR2 SASEGT. The CDR3 protein is CASSGALRGLSNQPQHF. The DNA of the CDR3 is TGTGCCAGCAGTGGGGCCTTGAGAGGGCTTAGCAATCAGCCCCAGCATTTT.

The chain uses TRBV27 and TRBJ2-2; 7 bases align to TRBD1. Germline CDR1 and CDR2: MNHEY and SMNVEV (reference sequence). The V gene end was trimmed by 3 bases and the J gene end by 3 bases; junction bases not matched to a gene: 10. The length of the CDR3 is 17 residues. The CDR3 nucleotides are TGTGCCAGCAGTTTCACAGGGGCCGGGATTTACACCGGGGAGCTGTTTTTT. Its protein product is CASSFTGAGIYTGELFF.

The chain is built from TRBV6-1 and TRBJ1-4; TRBD1 is a possible D gene (5 bases). V lost 7 bases to trimming and J lost 7 bases, with 13 bases between them. This CDR3 region has 13 residues. CDR1 and CDR2 from the germline V gene are MNHNS and SASEGT. Written as DNA, the CDR3 is TGTGCCAGCATCGGGAGAAGGGGTGAAAAACTGTTTTTT. This codes for CASIGRRGEKLFF.

This chain joins TRBV2 and TRBJ1-2; maybe TRBD1 (5 bases). The V end was cut by 1 base, the J end by 0 bases, with 6 bases between. Germline CDR1 is SNHLY and CDR2 is FYNNEI. The CDR3 runs to 14 residues. The CDR3 DNA reads TGTGCCAGCAGTGAAGAGGGGACTAACTATGGCTACACCTTC. Protein sequence: CASSEEGTNYGYTF.